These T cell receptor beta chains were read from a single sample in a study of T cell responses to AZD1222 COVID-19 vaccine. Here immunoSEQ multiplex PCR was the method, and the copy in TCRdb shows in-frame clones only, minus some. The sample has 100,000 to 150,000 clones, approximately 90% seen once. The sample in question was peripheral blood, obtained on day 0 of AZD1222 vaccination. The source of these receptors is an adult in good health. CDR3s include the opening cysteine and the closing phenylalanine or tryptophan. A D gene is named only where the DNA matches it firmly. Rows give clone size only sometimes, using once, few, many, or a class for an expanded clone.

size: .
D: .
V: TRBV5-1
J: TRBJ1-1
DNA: TGCGCCAGCAGCCTGACAGGCACTGGACGGAAGAACACTGAAGCTTTCTTT
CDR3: CASSLTGTGRKNTEAFF

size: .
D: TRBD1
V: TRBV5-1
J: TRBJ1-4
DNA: TGCGCCAGCAGCGGGCTTCGTGGGACAGGAACTAATGAAAAACTGTTTTTT
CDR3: CASSGLRGTGTNEKLFF

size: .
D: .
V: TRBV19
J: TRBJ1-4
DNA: TGTGCCAGTAGTATCACAAGGATTCCAACTAATGAAAAACTGTTTTTT
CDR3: CASSITRIPTNEKLFF

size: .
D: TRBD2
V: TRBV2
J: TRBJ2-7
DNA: TGTGCCAGCAGACGTAGCGGGAGGGCCGGTTACGAGCAGTACTTC
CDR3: CASRRSGRAGYEQYF

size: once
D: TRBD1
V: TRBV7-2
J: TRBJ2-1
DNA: TGTGCCAGCAGATCCCAAGGACAGGGGGCCTACAATGAGCAGTTCTTC
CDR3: CASRSQGQGAYNEQFF

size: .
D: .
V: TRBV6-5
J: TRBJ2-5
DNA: TGTGCCAGCAGTCTCTCCCTCGCCCCAGGGACCCAGTACTTC
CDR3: CASSLSLAPGTQYF

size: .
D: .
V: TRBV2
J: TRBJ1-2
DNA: TGTGCCAGCGCCTTAACAGGACAAGCTAACTATGGCTACACCTTC
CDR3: CASALTGQANYGYTF

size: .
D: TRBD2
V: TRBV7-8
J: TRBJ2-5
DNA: TGTGCCAGCAGCTTGCGGGAGGGAAACCAAGAGACCCAGTACTTC
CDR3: CASSLREGNQETQYF

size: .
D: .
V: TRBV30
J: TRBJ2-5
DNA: TGTGCCTGGAGTGCCGGGTCCCACCAAGAGACCCAGTACTTC
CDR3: CAWSAGSHQETQYF

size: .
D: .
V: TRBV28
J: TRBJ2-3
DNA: TGTGCCAGCAGTTTCCTTAGCACAGATACGCAGTATTTT
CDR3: CASSFLSTDTQYF

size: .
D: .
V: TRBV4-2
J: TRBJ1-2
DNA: TGTGCCAGCAGCCAAGAAGGGGGACGGACTAACTATGGCTACACCTTC
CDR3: CASSQEGGRTNYGYTF

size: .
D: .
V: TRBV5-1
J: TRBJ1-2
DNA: TGCGCCAGCAGCTCCGGTACATGGCTCGGGGGCTACACCTTC
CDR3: CASSSGTWLGGYTF

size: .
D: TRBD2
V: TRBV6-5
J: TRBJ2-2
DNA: TGTGCCACCAGAGGGGCGGGAGAGTGGACCGGGGAGCTGTTTTTT
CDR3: CATRGAGEWTGELFF

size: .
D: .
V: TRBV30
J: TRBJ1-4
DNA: TGTGCCTGGAGTAGGCAGGCTAATGAAAAACTGTTTTTT
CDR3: CAWSRQANEKLFF

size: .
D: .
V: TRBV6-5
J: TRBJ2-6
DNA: TGTGCCAGCAGAGGGGCGTCTTCTGGGGCCAACGTCCTGACTTTC
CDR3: CASRGASSGANVLTF

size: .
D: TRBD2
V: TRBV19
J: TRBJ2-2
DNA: TGTGCCAGTAACCCTACTTCTAGCGGGAGGGCCACCGGGGAGCTGTTTTTT
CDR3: CASNPTSSGRATGELFF

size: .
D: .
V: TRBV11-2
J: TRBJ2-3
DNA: TGTGCCAGCAGCTTATGGGGGAGAAGCGATACGCAGTATTTT
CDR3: CASSLWGRSDTQYF

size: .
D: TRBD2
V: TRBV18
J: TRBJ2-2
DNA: TGTGCCAGCTCACTATCGAGACTAGCGGGAGCCGGCACCGGGGAGCTGTTTTTT
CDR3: CASSLSRLAGAGTGELFF

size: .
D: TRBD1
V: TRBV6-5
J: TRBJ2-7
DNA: TGTGCCAGCAGGTATACAGGGGATGCCGAGCAGTACTTC
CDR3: CASRYTGDAEQYF

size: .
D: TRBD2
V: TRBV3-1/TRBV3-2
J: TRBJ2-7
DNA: TGTGCCAGCAGCCCAGCGGGAGGGGGTCCTCCCTACTTC
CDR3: CASSPAGGGPPYF

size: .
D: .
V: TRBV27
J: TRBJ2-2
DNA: TGTGCCAGCAGCCGACCCACCGGGGAGCTGTTTTTT
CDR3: CASSRPTGELFF

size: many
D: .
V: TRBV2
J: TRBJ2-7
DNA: TGTGCCAGCAGTGAATACCCCTCCTACGAGCAGTACTTC
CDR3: CASSEYPSYEQYF

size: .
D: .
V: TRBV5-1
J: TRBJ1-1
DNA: TGCGCCAGCAGCGTGCCCGACGGCACTGAAGCTTTCTTT
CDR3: CASSVPDGTEAFF

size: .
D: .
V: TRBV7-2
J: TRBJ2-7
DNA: TGTGCCAGCAGCTTAGATTCTGGGACCAACCGCTACGAGCAGTACTTC
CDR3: CASSLDSGTNRYEQYF

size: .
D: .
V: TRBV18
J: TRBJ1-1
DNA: TGTGCCAGCTCACCACCGAGTGCGAACACTGAAGCTTTCTTT
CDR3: CASSPPSANTEAFF

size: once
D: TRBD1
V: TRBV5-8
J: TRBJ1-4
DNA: TGTGCCAGCAGCTTCACCTACAGGGGGCTTCATGAAAAACTGTTTTTT
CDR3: CASSFTYRGLHEKLFF

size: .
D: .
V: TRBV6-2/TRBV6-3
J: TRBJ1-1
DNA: TGTGCCAGCAGTTACTCCCGGGGGCTGAACACTGAAGCTTTCTTT
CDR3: CASSYSRGLNTEAFF

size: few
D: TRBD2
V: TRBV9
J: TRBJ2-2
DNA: TGTGCCAGCAGTCGTAGTGCAACTAGCGGGAGTCGAGAACACCGGGAGCTGTTTTTT
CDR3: CASSRSATSGSREHRELFF

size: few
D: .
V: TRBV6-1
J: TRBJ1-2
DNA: TGTGCCAGCAGTGAAGCGGGGGCAGGCTACACCTTC
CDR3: CASSEAGAGYTF

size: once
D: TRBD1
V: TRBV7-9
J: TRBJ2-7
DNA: TGTGCCAGCAGCCACCGCCCCGGACAGGGGTCGGCTAGATCCTACGAGCAGTACTTC
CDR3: CASSHRPGQGSARSYEQYF

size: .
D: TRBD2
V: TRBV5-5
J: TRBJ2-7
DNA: TGTGCCAGCAGCCTGGGACTAGCGGGTCCCCTCTACGAGCAGTACTTC
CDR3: CASSLGLAGPLYEQYF

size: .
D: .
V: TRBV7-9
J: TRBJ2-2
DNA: TGTGCCAGCAGCCGAGGGACCCAGGGCCTGGGGGGCACCGGGGAGCTGTTTTTT
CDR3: CASSRGTQGLGGTGELFF

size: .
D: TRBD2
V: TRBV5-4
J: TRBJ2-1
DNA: TGTGCCAGCAGCTTTAAAACTAGCGGGTACAATGAGCAGTTCTTC
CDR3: CASSFKTSGYNEQFF

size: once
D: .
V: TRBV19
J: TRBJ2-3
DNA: TGTGCCAGTAGTATCCAGGGGAGGCATACGCAGTATTTT
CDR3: CASSIQGRHTQYF

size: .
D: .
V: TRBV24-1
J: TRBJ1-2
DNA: TGTGTCACCAGTGATAGGACAGCCTATGGCTACACCTTC
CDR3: CVTSDRTAYGYTF

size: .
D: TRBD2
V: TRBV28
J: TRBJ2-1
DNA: TGTGCCAGCAGTTTAACGACTAGCGGGAGGTACAATGAGCAGTTCTTC
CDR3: CASSLTTSGRYNEQFF

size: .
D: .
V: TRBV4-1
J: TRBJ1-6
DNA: TGCGCCAGCAGCCAAGATCAGTGGGGGAATTCACCCCTCCACTTT
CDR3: CASSQDQWGNSPLHF

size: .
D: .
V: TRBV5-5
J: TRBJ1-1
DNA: TGTGCCAGCAGCTGGGGGAGTGAAGCTTTCTTT
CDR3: CASSWGSEAFF

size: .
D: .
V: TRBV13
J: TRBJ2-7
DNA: TGTGCCAGCAGCCTTCAGATCTCCTACGAGCAGTACTTC
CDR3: CASSLQISYEQYF

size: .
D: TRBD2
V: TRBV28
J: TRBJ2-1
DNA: TGTGCCAGCAGCACGGGACTAAGGGGCAATGAGCAGTTCTTC
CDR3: CASSTGLRGNEQFF

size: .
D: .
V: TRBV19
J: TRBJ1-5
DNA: TGTGCCAGTAACTCGGGCCCGGGCAATCAGCCCCAGCATTTT
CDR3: CASNSGPGNQPQHF

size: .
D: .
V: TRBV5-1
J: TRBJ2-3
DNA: TGCGCCAGCAGCTTGGTCGCCGCAGATACGCAGTATTTT
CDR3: CASSLVAADTQYF

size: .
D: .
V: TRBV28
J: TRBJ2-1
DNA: TGTGCCAGCAGTAAAACAGCGGTCTCCTACAATGAGCAGTTCTTC
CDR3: CASSKTAVSYNEQFF

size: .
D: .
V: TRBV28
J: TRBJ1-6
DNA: TGTGCCAGCAGCGGTGGGACGACACCCCTCCACTTT
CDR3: CASSGGTTPLHF

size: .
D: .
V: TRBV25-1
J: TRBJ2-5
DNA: TGTGCCAGCAGTGAAACTGTAGGGTCCCAGGGTAAGACCCAGTACTTC
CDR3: CASSETVGSQGKTQYF

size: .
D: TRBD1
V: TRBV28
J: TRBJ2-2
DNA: TGTGCCAGCAGGAGGACAGGGGGCAGGGAGCTGTTTTTT
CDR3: CASRRTGGRELFF